A selection of T cell receptor beta chains follows, all from one sample in a study of blood T cell repertoires in COVID-19. Using immunoSEQ multiplex PCR, the repertoire was profiled, and TCRdb retains in-frame clones only, with some absent. The sample includes approximately 130,000 clones, around 86% of them seen just once. The specimen sequenced was peripheral blood. The origin of the receptors is a man aged 35 to 55 with active or convalescent COVID-19. Each CDR3 is given with its conserved first and last residue. The order of the fields is CDR3 protein, CDR3 DNA, V gene, D gene, J gene, clone size. The D gene is left open where the match is weak. Size values are once, few and many counts, or a class for expanded clones, and some rows have none.

CDR3aa: CASSPLGQGPSTGELFF
CDR3nt: TGTGCCAGCAGCCCCCTGGGACAGGGCCCTAGCACCGGGGAGCTGTTTTTT
v_gene: TRBV5-4
d_gene: TRBD1
j_gene: TRBJ2-2
abundance: -

CDR3aa: CASGVLNEKLFF
CDR3nt: TGTGCCAGCGGAGTACTTAATGAAAAACTGTTTTTT
v_gene: TRBV6-5
d_gene: -
j_gene: TRBJ1-4
abundance: -

CDR3aa: CASILRPNYGYTF
CDR3nt: TGTGCCAGCATTTTGCGTCCCAACTATGGCTACACCTTC
v_gene: TRBV6-5
d_gene: -
j_gene: TRBJ1-2
abundance: -

CDR3aa: CASSAAGGYEQFF
CDR3nt: TGTGCCAGCAGTGCGGCAGGGGGTTATGAGCAGTTCTTC
v_gene: TRBV6-4
d_gene: TRBD1
j_gene: TRBJ2-1
abundance: -

CDR3aa: CAISRDRDTEAFF
CDR3nt: TGTGCCATCAGTCGGGACAGGGACACTGAAGCTTTCTTT
v_gene: TRBV10-3
d_gene: TRBD1
j_gene: TRBJ1-1
abundance: -

CDR3aa: CASSGTSGGRATDTQYF
CDR3nt: TGTGCCAGCAGTGGGACTAGCGGGGGACGTGCCACAGATACGCAGTATTTT
v_gene: TRBV6-1
d_gene: TRBD2
j_gene: TRBJ2-3
abundance: -

CDR3aa: CASSIRGGDSEMADTQYF
CDR3nt: TGTGCCAGCAGCATCCGGGGAGGGGACTCCGAGATGGCAGATACGCAGTATTTT
v_gene: TRBV21-1
d_gene: -
j_gene: TRBJ2-3
abundance: -

CDR3aa: CASSRTGQLNQPQHF
CDR3nt: TGCGCCAGCAGCCGTACCGGACAGCTCAATCAGCCCCAGCATTTT
v_gene: TRBV5-1
d_gene: -
j_gene: TRBJ1-5
abundance: few

CDR3aa: CASSPMRGQGYNEQFF
CDR3nt: TGTGCCAGCTCACCAATGAGGGGACAGGGGTACAATGAGCAGTTCTTC
v_gene: TRBV18
d_gene: TRBD1
j_gene: TRBJ2-1
abundance: -

CDR3aa: CASSVGQGSNQPQHF
CDR3nt: TGTGCCAGCAGCGTTGGACAGGGGAGCAATCAGCCCCAGCATTTT
v_gene: TRBV5-6
d_gene: TRBD1
j_gene: TRBJ1-5
abundance: -